Below are 9 T cell receptor beta chains sequenced from a single sample in a study of vaccination effects on CD4 cells after COVID-19. Which antigens these TCRs recognize remains unknown. Within the ViraFEST assay, antigen-specific CD4+ T cells underwent expansion with viral peptide pools prior to sequencing. Subsequent to approximately 11 days of culture, CD4+ T cells were isolated. This individual contracted SARS-CoV-2 between March and December 2020, as verified by PCR. Produced via immunoSEQ multiplex PCR; TCRdb's table is partial and in-frame only. The sample contains about 45,000 clones, around 79% of which appear only once. Source: CD4+ T cells from PBMCs cultured with a peptide pool, taken before COVID-19 vaccination. The receptor set was obtained from a human donor who had a prior SARS-CoV-2 infection.

Only one count was recorded for this clone. The rearrangement uses TRBV5-1 and TRBJ1-1; D unresolved. The CDR3 sequence is 13 residues long. Trimming stripped 4 bases from V and 3 bases from J, with 10 bases between. Germline V gives CDR1 SGHRS, CDR2 YFSETQ. CDR3 sequence reads: CASSGTVDTEAFF. CDR3 DNA: TGCGCCAGCAGCGGAACAGTAGACACTGAAGCTTTCTTT.

The rearrangement links TRBV5-1 to TRBJ2-7; a possible D gene is TRBD1 (6 bases). Germline V lookup: CDR1 SGHRS, CDR2 YFSETQ. The CDR3 is 14 residues long. V was cut by 0 bases and J by 2 bases, with 9 bases left in between. The CDR3 loop is CASSLGQAAYEQYF. The CDR3 DNA reads TGCGCCAGCAGCTTGGGACAGGCCGCCTACGAGCAGTACTTC.

The chain recombines TRBV5-8 with TRBJ1-6; D is possibly TRBD1 (5 bases). The V and J ends lost 6 bases and 8 bases respectively, with 15 bases between them. This CDR3 region has 14 residues. Germline V gives CDR1 SGHTS, CDR2 YDEGEE. CDR3 in DNA: TGTGCCAGCATCATCCGACAGCCGTATTCACCCCTCCACTTT. Residues: CASIIRQPYSPLHF.

This chain connects TRBV7-9 to TRBJ1-3; 8 bases fit TRBD1. The CDR3 sequence is 14 residues long. Germline lookup yields CDR1 SEHNR and CDR2 FQNEAQ (reference sequence). The V gene end was trimmed by 5 bases and the J gene end by 3 bases; junction bases not matched to a gene: 3. The CDR3 loop is CASSRTGFGNTIYF. The CDR3 bases are TGTGCCAGCAGCCGGACAGGGTTTGGAAACACCATATATTTT. Using reference TRBV7-9 and TRBJ1-3 for the parts outside the CDR3, the full variable domain is DTGVSQNPRHKITKRGQNVTFRCDPISEHNRLYWYRQTLGQGPEFLTYFQNEAQLEKSRLLSDRFSAERPKGSFSTLEIQRTEQGDSAMYLCASSRTGFGNTIYFGEGSWLTVV.

This clone was detected only a few times. The chain combines TRBV12-3 or TRBV12-4 with TRBJ1-6, with 8 bases matching TRBD1. The CDR3 runs 13 residues. J was trimmed by 12 bases and V by 2 bases; bases with no gene match: 3. The CDR3 sequence is CASSLQTGVPLHF. The CDR3 nucleotides read TGTGCCAGCAGTTTACAGACAGGGGTACCCCTCCACTTT.

This clone was found once. V usage is TRBV5-1 and J usage is TRBJ1-3; 8 nucleotides match TRBD1. CDR3 length equals 15 residues. In germline, CDR1 is SGHRS, CDR2 YFSETQ. J was trimmed by 2 bases and V by 4 bases; bases with no gene match: 5. The CDR3 loop reads CASSPRTGTGNTIYF. CDR3 coding DNA: TGCGCCAGCAGCCCCCGGACAGGGACTGGAAACACCATATATTTT.

This clone has more than one count but fewer than ten. This rearrangement joins TRBV30 to TRBJ1-1; D is perhaps TRBD1 (6 bases). CDR1 is GTSNPN, CDR2 SVGIG, per germline (reference sequence). The CDR3 has 15 residues. The ends were cut back, 2 bases at V and 1 base at J, with 14 bases in the middle. The CDR3 DNA reads as TGTGCCTGGAGTCAACTAACCAGGGGGAACACTGAAGCTTTCTTT. It codes for CAWSQLTRGNTEAFF.

The chain couples TRBV7-8 to TRBJ2-2, with TRBD2 identical over 12 bases. Per the germline V gene, CDR1 is SGHVS and CDR2 is FQNEAQ. V lost 4 bases, J lost 0 bases, and 6 bases stayed unmatched. The CDR3 sequence is 18 residues long. The CDR3 coding sequence is TGTGCCAGCAGCTCACTAGCGGGGGGTGACGCGAACACCGGGGAGCTGTTTTTT. Residues: CASSSLAGGDANTGELFF.

The V gene is TRBV11-3, the J gene TRBJ2-3, with 7 bases aligning to TRBD2. Trimming cost V 0 bases and J 0 bases; bases outside gene matches: 9. The CDR3 length is 18 residues. Germline assignment: CDR1 SGHNT and CDR2 YENEEA. The CDR3 reads CASSLDWASGTSTDTQYF. DNA of the CDR3: TGTGCCAGCAGCTTAGATTGGGCTAGCGGCACTAGCACAGATACGCAGTATTTT.